This T cell receptor beta chain was captured by sequencing in a study of blood T cell repertoires in COVID-19. Profiled with immunoSEQ multiplex PCR; TCRdb holds only in-frame clones, not every one. The repertoire holds 60,000 or so clones, with around 89% as singletons. The ends were cut back, 6 bases at V and 0 bases at J, with 11 bases in the middle. This CDR3 comprises 14 residues. The germline CDR1 and CDR2 sequences are MNHEY and SVGAGI. Sequencing used peripheral blood. The chain combines TRBV6-5 with TRBJ1-1; the D gene is possibly TRBD1 (5 bases). The TCR originated in a woman aged 55-69 years with active COVID-19. The CDR3: CASSRETVNTEAFF. In DNA form, the CDR3 reads TGTGCCAGCAGCCGTGAGACAGTGAACACTGAAGCTTTCTTT.